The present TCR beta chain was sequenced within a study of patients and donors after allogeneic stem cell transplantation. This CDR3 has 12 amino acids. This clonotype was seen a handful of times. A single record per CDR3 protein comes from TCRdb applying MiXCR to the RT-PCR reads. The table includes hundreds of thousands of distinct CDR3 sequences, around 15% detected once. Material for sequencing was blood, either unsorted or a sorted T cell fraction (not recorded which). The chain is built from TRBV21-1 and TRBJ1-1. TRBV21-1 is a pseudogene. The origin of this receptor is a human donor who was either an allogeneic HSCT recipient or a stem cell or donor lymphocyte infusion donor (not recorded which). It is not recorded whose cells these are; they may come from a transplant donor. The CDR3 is CASSKVDTEAFF. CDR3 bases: TGTGCCAGCAGCAAGGTTGACACTGAAGCTTTCTTT.